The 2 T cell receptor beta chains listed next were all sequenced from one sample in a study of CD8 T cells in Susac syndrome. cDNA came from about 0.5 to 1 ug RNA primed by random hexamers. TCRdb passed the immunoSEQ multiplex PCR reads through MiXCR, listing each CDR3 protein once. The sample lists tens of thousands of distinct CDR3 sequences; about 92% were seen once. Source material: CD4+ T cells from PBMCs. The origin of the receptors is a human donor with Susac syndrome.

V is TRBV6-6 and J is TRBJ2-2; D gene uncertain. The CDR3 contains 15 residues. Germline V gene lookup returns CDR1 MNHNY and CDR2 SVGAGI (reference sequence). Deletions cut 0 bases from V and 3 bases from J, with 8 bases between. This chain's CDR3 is CASSYSIQDTGELFF. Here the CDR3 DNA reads TGTGCCAGCAGTTACTCGATACAAGACACCGGGGAGCTGTTTTTT.

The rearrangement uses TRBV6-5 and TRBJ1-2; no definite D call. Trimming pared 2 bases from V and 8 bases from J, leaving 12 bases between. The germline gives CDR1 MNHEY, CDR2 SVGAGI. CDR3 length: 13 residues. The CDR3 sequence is CASSYGTGLGYTF. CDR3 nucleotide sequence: TGTGCCAGCAGTTACGGAACCGGGTTAGGCTACACCTTC.